This TCR beta chain is from a study of metastatic and nonmetastatic thyroid tumors. Looking at the study overall: Malignant and benign thyroid patients had repertoires compared in peripheral blood and tumor or nodule tissue.

In the authors' methods: It was from CDR3 differences across clinicopathological groups that a distant-metastasis classifier for papillary thyroid cancer was built. TCRdb re-clonotyped the PCR reads through MiXCR. The V and J calls were not made by the authors but by TCRdb's processing. The sample holds about 62,000 clones; approximately 4.1% are singletons and the top ten take about a fifth. V was shortened by 2 bases and J by 3 bases, with 7 bases between the two germline ends. CDR1 and CDR2 from the germline V gene are SGHAT and FQNNGV. The CDR3 covers 14 residues. Ahead of thyroid surgery, no patient had received treatment of any kind. This clone has a count of ten or more.

This clonotype was sampled from a female donor with papillary thyroid cancer or a benign thyroid nodule (not recorded which). Some clones in this sample may be carry-over from other donors' samples. V usage is TRBV11-2 and J usage is TRBJ2-2; no clear D gene. Sequences were obtained from blood. The CDR3 DNA sequence: TGTGCCAGCAGCTTAATAGGGTACACCGGGGAGCTGTTTTTT. This sequence encodes CASSLIGYTGELFF.